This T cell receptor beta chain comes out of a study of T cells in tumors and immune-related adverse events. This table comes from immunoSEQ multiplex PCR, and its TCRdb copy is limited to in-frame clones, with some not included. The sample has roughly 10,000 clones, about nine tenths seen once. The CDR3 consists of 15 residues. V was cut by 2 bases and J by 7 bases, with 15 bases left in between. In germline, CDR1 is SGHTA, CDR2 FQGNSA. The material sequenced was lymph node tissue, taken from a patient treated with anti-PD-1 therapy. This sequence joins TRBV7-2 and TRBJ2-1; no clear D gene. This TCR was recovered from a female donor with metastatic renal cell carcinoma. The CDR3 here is CASSLNRTPRNEQFF. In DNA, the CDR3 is TGTGCCAGCAGCTTAAATCGGACCCCCCGGAATGAGCAGTTCTTC.